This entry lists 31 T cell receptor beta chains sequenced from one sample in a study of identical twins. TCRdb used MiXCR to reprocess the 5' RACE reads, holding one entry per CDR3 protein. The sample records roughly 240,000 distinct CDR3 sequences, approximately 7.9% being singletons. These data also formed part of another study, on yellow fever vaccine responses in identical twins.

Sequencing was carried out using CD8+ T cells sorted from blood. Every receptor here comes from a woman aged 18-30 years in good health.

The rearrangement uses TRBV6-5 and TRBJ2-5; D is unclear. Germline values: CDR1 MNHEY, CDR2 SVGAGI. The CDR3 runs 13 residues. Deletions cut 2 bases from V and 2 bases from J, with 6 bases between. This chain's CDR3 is CASSYPTQETQYF. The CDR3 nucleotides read TGTGCCAGCAGTTACCCAACTCAAGAGACCCAGTACTTC.

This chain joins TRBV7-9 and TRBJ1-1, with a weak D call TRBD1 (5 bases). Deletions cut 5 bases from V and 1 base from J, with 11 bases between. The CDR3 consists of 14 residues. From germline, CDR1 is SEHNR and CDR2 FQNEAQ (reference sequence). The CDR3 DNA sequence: TGTGCCAGCAGCCTACATGGGGGGAACACTGAAGCTTTCTTT. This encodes CASSLHGGNTEAFF.

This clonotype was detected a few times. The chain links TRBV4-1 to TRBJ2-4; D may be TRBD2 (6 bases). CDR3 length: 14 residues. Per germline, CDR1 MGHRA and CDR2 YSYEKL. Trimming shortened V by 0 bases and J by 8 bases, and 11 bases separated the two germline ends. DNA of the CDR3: TGCGCCAGCAGCCAAGAAGGAGGGCGGGACATTCAGTACTTC. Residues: CASSQEGGRDIQYF.

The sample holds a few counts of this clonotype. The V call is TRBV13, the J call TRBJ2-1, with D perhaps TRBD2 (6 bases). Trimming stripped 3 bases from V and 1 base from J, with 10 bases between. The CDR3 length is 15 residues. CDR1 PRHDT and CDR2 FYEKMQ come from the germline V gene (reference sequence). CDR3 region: CASSFTGESYNEQFF. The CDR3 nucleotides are TGTGCCAGCAGCTTTACGGGGGAATCCTACAATGAGCAGTTCTTC.

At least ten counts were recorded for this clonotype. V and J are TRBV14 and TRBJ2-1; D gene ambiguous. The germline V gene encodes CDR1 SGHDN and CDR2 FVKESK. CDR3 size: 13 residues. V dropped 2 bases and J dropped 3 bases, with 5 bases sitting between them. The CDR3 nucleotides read TGTGCCAGCAGCCAAAACAGCTACAATGAGCAGTTCTTC. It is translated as CASSQNSYNEQFF.

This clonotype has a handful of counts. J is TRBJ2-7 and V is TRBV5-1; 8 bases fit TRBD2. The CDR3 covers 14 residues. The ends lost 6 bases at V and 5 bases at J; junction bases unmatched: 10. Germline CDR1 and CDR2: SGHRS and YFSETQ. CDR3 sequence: CASTPTGGGHEQYF. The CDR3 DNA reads TGCGCCAGCACCCCGACGGGAGGGGGGCACGAGCAGTACTTC.

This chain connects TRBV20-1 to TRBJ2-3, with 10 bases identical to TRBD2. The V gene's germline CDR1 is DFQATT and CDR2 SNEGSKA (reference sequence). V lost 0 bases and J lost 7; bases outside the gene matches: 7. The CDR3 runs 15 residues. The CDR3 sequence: CSARDWTSGVNTQYF. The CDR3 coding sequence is TGCAGTGCTAGAGATTGGACTAGCGGTGTGAATACGCAGTATTTT.

CDR3 residues: CASRTGTSQFF. The CDR3 region has the DNA TGTGCCAGCAGAACCGGGACTAGCCAGTTCTTC. The chain links TRBV12-3 or TRBV12-4 to TRBJ2-1; TRBD2 aligns across 9 bases. The CDR3 extends over 11 amino acids. Trimming removed 6 bases from V and 13 bases from J; junction bases left unmatched: 4.

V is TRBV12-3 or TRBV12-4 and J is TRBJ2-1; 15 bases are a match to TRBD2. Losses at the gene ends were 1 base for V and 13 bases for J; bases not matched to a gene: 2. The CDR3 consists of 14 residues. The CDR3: CASSLGTSGGAQFF. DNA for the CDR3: TGTGCCAGCAGTTTAGGGACTAGCGGGGGGGCTCAGTTCTTC.

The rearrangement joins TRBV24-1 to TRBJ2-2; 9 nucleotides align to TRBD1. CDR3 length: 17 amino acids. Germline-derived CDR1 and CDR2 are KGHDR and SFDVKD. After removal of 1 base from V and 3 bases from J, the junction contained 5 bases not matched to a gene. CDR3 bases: TGTGCCACCAGTGATTTCGGGGGGACAGGGCACACCGGGGAGCTGTTTTTT. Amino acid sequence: CATSDFGGTGHTGELFF.

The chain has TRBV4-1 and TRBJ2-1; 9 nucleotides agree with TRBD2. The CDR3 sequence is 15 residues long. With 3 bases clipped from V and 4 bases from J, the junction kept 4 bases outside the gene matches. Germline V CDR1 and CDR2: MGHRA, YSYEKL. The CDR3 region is CASSHIAGEYNEQFF. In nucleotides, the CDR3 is TGCGCCAGCAGCCACATAGCGGGAGAGTACAATGAGCAGTTCTTC.

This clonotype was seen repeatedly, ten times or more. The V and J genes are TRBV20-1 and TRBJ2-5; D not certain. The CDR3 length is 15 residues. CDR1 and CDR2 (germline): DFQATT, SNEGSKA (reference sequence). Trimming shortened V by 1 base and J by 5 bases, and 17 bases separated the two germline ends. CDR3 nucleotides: TGCAGTGCTAGAGGTGATCCTTGGCTCCGGGAGACCCAGTACTTC. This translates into CSARGDPWLRETQYF.

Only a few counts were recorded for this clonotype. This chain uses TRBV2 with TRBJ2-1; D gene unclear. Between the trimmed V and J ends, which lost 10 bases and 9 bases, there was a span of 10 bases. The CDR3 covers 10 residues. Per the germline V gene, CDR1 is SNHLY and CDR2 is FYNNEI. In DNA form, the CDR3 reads TGTGCCACCGCCTTAGGTGAGCAGTTCTTC. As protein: CATALGEQFF.

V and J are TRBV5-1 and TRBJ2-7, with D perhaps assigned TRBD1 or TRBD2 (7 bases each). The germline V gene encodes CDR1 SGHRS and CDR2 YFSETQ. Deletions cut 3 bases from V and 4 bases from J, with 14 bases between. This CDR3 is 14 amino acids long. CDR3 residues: CASSWGAGQYEQYF. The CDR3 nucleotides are TGCGCCAGCAGCTGGGGAGCGGGACAGTACGAGCAGTACTTC.

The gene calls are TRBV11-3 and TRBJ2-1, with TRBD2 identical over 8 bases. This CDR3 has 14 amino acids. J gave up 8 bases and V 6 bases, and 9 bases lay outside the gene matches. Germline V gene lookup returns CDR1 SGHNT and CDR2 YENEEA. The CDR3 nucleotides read TGTGCCAGCAGTTCCAGCGGGAGTCTGGATGAGCAGTTCTTC. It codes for CASSSSGSLDEQFF.

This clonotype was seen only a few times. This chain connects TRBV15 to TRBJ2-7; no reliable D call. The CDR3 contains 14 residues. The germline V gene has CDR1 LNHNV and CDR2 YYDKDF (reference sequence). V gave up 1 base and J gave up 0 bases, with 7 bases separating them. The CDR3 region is CATSRVPTSYEQYF. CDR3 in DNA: TGTGCCACCAGCAGAGTCCCCACCTCCTACGAGCAGTACTTC.

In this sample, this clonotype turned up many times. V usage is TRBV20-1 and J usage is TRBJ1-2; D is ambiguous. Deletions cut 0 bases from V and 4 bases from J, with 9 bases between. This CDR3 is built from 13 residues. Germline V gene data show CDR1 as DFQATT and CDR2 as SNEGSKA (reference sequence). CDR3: CSARDLALYGYTF. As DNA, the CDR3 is TGCAGTGCTAGAGATCTAGCCCTCTATGGCTACACCTTC.

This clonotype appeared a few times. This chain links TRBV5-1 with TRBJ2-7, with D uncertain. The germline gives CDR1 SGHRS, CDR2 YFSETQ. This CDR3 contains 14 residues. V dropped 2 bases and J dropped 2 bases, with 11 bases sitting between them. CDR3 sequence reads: CASSFKGDTYEQYF. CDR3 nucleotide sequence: TGCGCCAGCAGCTTCAAGGGCGACACCTACGAGCAGTACTTC.

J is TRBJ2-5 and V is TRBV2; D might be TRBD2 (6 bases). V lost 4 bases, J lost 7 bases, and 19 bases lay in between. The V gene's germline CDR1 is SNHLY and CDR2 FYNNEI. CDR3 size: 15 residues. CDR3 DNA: TGTGCCAGCAGTGCGGGGCCGACCACGGGGGTGACCCAGTACTTC. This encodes CASSAGPTTGVTQYF.

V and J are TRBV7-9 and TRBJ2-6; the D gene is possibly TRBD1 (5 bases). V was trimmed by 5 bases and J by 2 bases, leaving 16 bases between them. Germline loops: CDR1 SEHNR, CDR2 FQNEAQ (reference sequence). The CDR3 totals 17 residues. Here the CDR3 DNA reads TGTGCCAGCAGCCAAACAGAAGACAGTACTGGGGCCAACGTCCTGACTTTC. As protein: CASSQTEDSTGANVLTF.

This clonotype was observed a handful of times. In nucleotides, the CDR3 is TGTGCCAGCAGTTTCGAGGGGTCCGTGACGCCTGAAGCTTTCTTT. Encoded protein: CASSFEGSVTPEAFF. The chain recombines TRBV28 with TRBJ1-1, with D possibly TRBD1 on 5 matching bases. The CDR3 extends over 15 amino acids. V lost 3 bases and J 6 bases, leaving 17 bases between the germline ends. Germline loops: CDR1 MDHEN, CDR2 SYDVKM.

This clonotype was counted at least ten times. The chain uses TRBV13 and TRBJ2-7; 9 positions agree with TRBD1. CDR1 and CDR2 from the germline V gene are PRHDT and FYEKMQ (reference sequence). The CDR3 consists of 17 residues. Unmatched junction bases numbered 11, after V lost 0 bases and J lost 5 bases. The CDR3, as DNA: TGTGCCAGCAGCTTAGGTACCCCGGGACAGGGTCCCCACGAGCAGTACTTC. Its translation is CASSLGTPGQGPHEQYF.

CDR3 amino acids: CASGVGAGGYNEQFF. In nucleotides, the CDR3 is TGTGCCAGCGGGGTTGGAGCGGGAGGTTACAATGAGCAGTTCTTC. This chain connects TRBV7-9 to TRBJ2-1; 9 bases match TRBD2. CDR3 size: 15 residues. J gave up 4 bases and V 8 bases, and 9 bases lay outside the gene matches. Germline CDR1 SEHNR, CDR2 FQNEAQ (reference sequence).

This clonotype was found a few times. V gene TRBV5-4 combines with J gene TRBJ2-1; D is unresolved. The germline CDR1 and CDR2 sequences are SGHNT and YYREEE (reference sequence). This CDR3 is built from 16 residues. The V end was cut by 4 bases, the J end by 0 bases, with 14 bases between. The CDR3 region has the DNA TGTGCCAGCAGCCCGGAGATACTACTCTCCTACAATGAGCAGTTCTTC. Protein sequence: CASSPEILLSYNEQFF.

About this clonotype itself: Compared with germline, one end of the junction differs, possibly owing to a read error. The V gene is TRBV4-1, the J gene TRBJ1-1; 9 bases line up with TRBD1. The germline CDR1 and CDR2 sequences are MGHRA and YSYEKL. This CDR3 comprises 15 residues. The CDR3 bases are TGCGCCAGCAGCGAAGAGGGACAGGGAGTTGGTGAAGCTTTCTTT. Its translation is CASSEEGQGVGEAFF.

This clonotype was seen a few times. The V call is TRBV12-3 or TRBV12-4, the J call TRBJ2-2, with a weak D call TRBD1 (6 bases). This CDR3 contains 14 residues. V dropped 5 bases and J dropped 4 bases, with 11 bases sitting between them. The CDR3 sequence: CASSHQGPTGELFF. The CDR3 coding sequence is TGTGCCAGCAGTCACCAGGGGCCCACCGGGGAGCTGTTTTTT.

The DNA of the CDR3 is TGTGCCAGCAGCCACTGGAGGGGGGAGACCCAGTACTTC. Protein: CASSHWRGETQYF. The chain couples TRBV3-1 to TRBJ2-5; D may match TRBD1 or TRBD2 (6 bases each). CDR3 length: 13 residues. Trimming took 3 bases from V and 5 from J, leaving 10 bases between them. Per the germline V gene, CDR1 is LGHDT and CDR2 is YNNKEL (reference sequence).

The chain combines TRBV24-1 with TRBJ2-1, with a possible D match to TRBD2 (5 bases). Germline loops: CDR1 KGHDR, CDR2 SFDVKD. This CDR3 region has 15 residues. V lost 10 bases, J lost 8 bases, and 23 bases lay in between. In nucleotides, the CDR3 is TGTGCCACTAGAAGCCCGGACTCCCCGGCTTATGAGCAGTTCTTC. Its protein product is CATRSPDSPAYEQFF.

This CDR3 is CASSFEERAHADTQYF. The CDR3 region has the DNA TGTGCCAGCAGTTTTGAGGAAAGGGCCCACGCGGATACGCAGTATTTT. The chain carries TRBV27 and TRBJ2-3, with D uncertain. Germline lookup yields CDR1 MNHEY and CDR2 SMNVEV (reference sequence). The V end lost 3 bases, the J end lost 6 bases, and 19 bases lay between the germline ends. The CDR3 extends over 16 amino acids.

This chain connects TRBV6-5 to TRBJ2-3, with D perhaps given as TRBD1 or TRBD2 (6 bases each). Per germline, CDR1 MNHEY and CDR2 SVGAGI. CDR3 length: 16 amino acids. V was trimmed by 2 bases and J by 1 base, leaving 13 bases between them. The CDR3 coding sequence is TGTGCCAGCAGTTACGGGGGGACACGTCGCACAGATACGCAGTATTTT. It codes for CASSYGGTRRTDTQYF.

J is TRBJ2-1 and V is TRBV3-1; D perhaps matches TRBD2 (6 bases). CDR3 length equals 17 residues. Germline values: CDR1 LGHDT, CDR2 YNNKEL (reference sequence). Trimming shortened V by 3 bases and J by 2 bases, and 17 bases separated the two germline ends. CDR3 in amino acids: CASSQDVGREAYNEQFF. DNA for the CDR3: TGTGCCAGCAGCCAGGATGTGGGGCGGGAAGCCTACAATGAGCAGTTCTTC.